Listed here is a single TCR beta chain. The antigen remains undetermined. These data originate in a study of beta chain features in type 1 diabetes. Notes on the study in general: Significant though moderate, a shortening of TCRB CDR3s appeared in all four CD4+ subsets of Type 1 diabetes patients. More deletions and fewer insertions at VDJ junctions were found in patients with type 1 diabetes.

The CDR3 totals 14 residues. Germline CDR1 is SGHDT and CDR2 is YYEEEE. V lost 4 bases and J 1 base, leaving 11 bases between the germline ends. The authors took one heparinised blood draw, averaging about 120 mL, from each donor. The investigators reverse transcribed all of the isolated RNA, so they sequenced expressed TCRB transcripts. The method was immunoSEQ multiplex PCR; TCRdb's version includes in-frame clones alone and lacks a portion of them. This sample yields 500,000 to 800,000 clones, of which approximately 13% are seen a single time; 0.09% to 0.15% belongs to the top ten. This sequence was found in a young man with type 1 diabetes. Specimen: naive CD4+ T cells from blood. V and J are TRBV5-6 and TRBJ1-2; D is unclear. CDR3 region: CASSPRRFNYGYTF. The CDR3 bases are TGTGCCAGCAGCCCGAGGAGATTTAACTATGGCTACACCTTC.